This TCR beta chain appears in the sequencing data of a study of shared clonotypes between healthy human individuals. Overall study results and limits: Richness estimates generally favored naive over memory subsets.

Germline lookup yields CDR1 SQVTM and CDR2 ANQGSEA. Trimming left V 3 bases short and J 3 bases short, with 3 bases between. The CDR3 spans 10 residues. The authors ran the assay at deep level. Each replicate PCR on the sorted subsets used 200 ng DNA (around 30,000 T cell genomes). Only in-frame clones appear in the TCRdb table, and some are missing; sequencing was by immunoSEQ multiplex PCR. This repertoire shows hundreds of thousands of clones, 85% to 95% found once; its top ten account for about 0.11%. With respect to this clone: Antigen specificity is unknown.

The naive CD8 subset, CD45RO-negative cells positively selected for CCR7, excluded terminally differentiated effector memory CD45RA+ cells. This clonotype was obtained from a young woman in good health. Source material: naive CD8+ T cells sorted from blood. This sequence joins TRBV29-1 and TRBJ2-7; D is undetermined. The DNA of the CDR3 is TGCAGCGTTGAGGACTACGAGCAGTACTTC. Amino acids: CSVEDYEQYF.